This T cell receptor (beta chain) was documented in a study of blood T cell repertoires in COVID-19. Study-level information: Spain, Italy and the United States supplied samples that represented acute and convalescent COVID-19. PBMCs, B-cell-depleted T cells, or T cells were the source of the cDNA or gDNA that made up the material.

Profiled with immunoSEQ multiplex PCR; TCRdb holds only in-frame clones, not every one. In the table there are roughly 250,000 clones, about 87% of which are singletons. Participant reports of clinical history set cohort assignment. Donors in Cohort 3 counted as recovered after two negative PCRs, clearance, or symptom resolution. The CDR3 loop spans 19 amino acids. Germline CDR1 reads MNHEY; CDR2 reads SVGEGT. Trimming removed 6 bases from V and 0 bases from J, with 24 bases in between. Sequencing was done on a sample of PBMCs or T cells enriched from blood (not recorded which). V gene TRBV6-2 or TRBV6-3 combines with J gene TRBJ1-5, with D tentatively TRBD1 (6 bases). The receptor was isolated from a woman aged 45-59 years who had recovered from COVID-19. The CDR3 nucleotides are TGTGCCAGCAGCCAGGATAGTCGCAGGGGCGATTATAGCAATCAGCCCCAGCATTTT. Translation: CASSQDSRRGDYSNQPQHF.